What follows are 15 T cell receptor beta chains derived from one specimen sequenced in a study of HIV-infected patients and healthy controls. TCRdb reanalysed the 5' RACE reads using MiXCR and keeps one entry per CDR3 protein. The repertoire has around 67,000 distinct CDR3 sequences, about 16% of them found once; the top ten carry approximately 5%. The sequencing sample was made of CD4+ T cells from blood. All receptors derive from a human donor in good health.

This clonotype was detected ten times or more. The chain employs TRBV7-2 and TRBJ1-1, with D unresolved. The CDR3 spans 14 residues. V gave up 10 bases and J gave up 1 base, with 16 bases separating them. Germline loops: CDR1 SGHTA, CDR2 FQGNSA. CDR3 sequence reads: CATQLNPTNTEAFF. The CDR3 DNA follows: TGTGCCACCCAGCTTAACCCTACGAACACTGAAGCTTTCTTT. The full variable domain, rest sourced from reference TRBV7-2 and TRBJ1-1, is GAGVSQSPSNKVTEKGKDVELRCDPISGHTALYWYRQSLGQGLEFLIYFQGNSAPDKSGLPSDRFSAERTGGSVSTLTIQRTQQEDSAVYLCATQLNPTNTEAFFGQGTRLTVV.

This clonotype was seen repeatedly, ten times or more. The rearrangement uses TRBV6-2 or TRBV6-3 and TRBJ1-5; D uncertain. The CDR3 contains 17 residues. Germline V gives CDR1 MNHEY, CDR2 SVGEGT. Trimming cost V 4 bases and J 0 bases, with 16 bases left between them. Written as DNA, the CDR3 is TGTGCCAGCAGTTCAAGGGCCGGGCGTGGTAGCAATCAGCCCCAGCATTTT. It codes for CASSSRAGRGSNQPQHF.

CDR3 nucleotides: TGTGCCAGCTCACCACTACCGAGGACAGGGGGCGAGGAGACCCAGTACTTC. Its translation is CASSPLPRTGGEETQYF. V gene TRBV18 combines with J gene TRBJ2-5; 11 nucleotides line up with TRBD1. The J segment lost 5 bases and the V segment lost 1 base, leaving 9 bases of the junction unmatched. This CDR3 spans 17 amino acids. Germline V gene sequence: CDR1 KGHSH, CDR2 LQKENI.

The V call is TRBV6-2 or TRBV6-3, the J call TRBJ1-5; possibly TRBD1 for D (5 bases). This CDR3 comprises 18 residues. The germline CDR1 and CDR2 sequences are MNHEY and SVGEGT. Between the trimmed V and J ends, which lost 0 bases and 2 bases, there was a span of 17 bases. The CDR3 DNA reads TGTGCCAGCAGTTACTCCCCAGGGAGGATTGGGGGCAATCAGCCCCAGCATTTT. Translating it yields CASSYSPGRIGGNQPQHF.

This clonotype was counted many times. The gene calls are TRBV28 and TRBJ2-7; no reliable D call. The V gene's germline CDR1 is MDHEN and CDR2 SYDVKM. This CDR3 is built from 14 residues. V lost 3 bases, J lost 5 bases, and 14 bases lay in between. In nucleotides, the CDR3 is TGTGCCAGCAGTTTTTCCCCCCACCCCAACGAGCAGTACTTC. Translating gives CASSFSPHPNEQYF.

This chain connects TRBV6-1 to TRBJ1-6; D remains unclear. V lost 2 bases and J 19 bases, leaving 15 bases between the germline ends. CDR1 is MNHNS and CDR2 is SASEGT in the germline V gene. CDR3 size: 12 residues. The CDR3, as DNA: TGTGCCAGCAGTGAACATCAATCCACCCAGCACTTT. It translates to CASSEHQSTQHF.

The gene calls are TRBV20-1 and TRBJ2-3; D is unresolved. There are 14 residues in the CDR3. Germline loops: CDR1 DFQATT, CDR2 SNEGSKA (reference sequence). Trimming shortened V by 6 bases and J by 0 bases, and 13 bases separated the two germline ends. DNA of the CDR3: TGCAGTGCCACTCCCCACCCTAGCACAGATACGCAGTATTTT. Translation gives CSATPHPSTDTQYF.

In this sample, this clonotype turned up a few times. This chain connects TRBV12-3 or TRBV12-4 to TRBJ1-1, with D perhaps TRBD1 (5 bases). This CDR3 is 14 amino acids long. The V end was cut by 6 bases, the J end by 2 bases, with 13 bases between. In nucleotides, the CDR3 is TGTGCCAGCAGACCGGGACTCATTAACACTGAAGCTTTCTTT. As protein: CASRPGLINTEAFF.

This clonotype was picked up a small number of times. The V gene is TRBV6-2 or TRBV6-3, the J gene TRBJ2-3; D is uncertain. V lost 1 base, J lost 2 bases, and 7 bases lay in between. CDR1 is MNHEY and CDR2 is SVGEGT in the germline V gene. CDR3 length equals 14 residues. Here the CDR3 DNA reads TGTGCCAGCAGTTACTTGGACCCCACAGATACGCAGTATTTT. As protein: CASSYLDPTDTQYF.

The rearrangement links TRBV7-6 to TRBJ2-3, with D possibly matching TRBD1 (5 bases). CDR1 is SGHVS, CDR2 FNYEAQ, per germline. CDR3 length equals 13 residues. Trimming left V 1 base short and J 5 bases short, with 7 bases between. CDR3 in amino acids: CASSLVQGDTQYF. CDR3 DNA sequence: TGTGCCAGCAGCTTAGTGCAGGGAGATACGCAGTATTTT.

The chain carries TRBV7-9 and TRBJ2-1; the D is unclear. In germline, CDR1 is SEHNR, CDR2 FQNEAQ (reference sequence). CDR3 length: 14 residues. V lost 3 bases, J lost 8 bases, and 14 bases lay in between. The CDR3 spells CASSLSTVAHEQFF. The CDR3 region has the DNA TGTGCCAGCAGCTTGTCGACCGTCGCCCATGAGCAGTTCTTC. Filled out from reference TRBV7-9 and TRBJ2-1, the complete variable domain reads DTGVSQNPRHKITKRGQNVTFRCDPISEHNRLYWYRQTLGQGPEFLTYFQNEAQLEKSRLLSDRFSAERPKGSFSTLEIQRTEQGDSAMYLCASSLSTVAHEQFFGPGTRLTVL.

The V and J genes are TRBV7-2 and TRBJ1-6; D remains ambiguous. This CDR3 region has 13 residues. Trimming took 3 bases from V and 8 from J, leaving 8 bases between them. The germline V gene has CDR1 SGHTA and CDR2 FQGNSA. The CDR3 region has the DNA TGTGCCAGCAGCTTGCCAATAGATTCACCCCTCCACTTT. Its protein product is CASSLPIDSPLHF.

There are many counts of this clonotype. The rearrangement joins TRBV5-6 to TRBJ2-3, with 8 positions matching TRBD1. V gave up 2 bases and J gave up 3 bases; unmatched junction bases: 8. The germline CDR1 and CDR2 sequences are SGHDT and YYEEEE. CDR3 length: 16 residues. This CDR3 reads CASSFFGTGVTDTQYF. Here the CDR3 DNA reads TGTGCCAGCAGCTTTTTCGGGACAGGAGTTACAGATACGCAGTATTTT.

In its sample, this clonotype was seen once. The rearrangement links TRBV20-1 to TRBJ1-1; no clear D gene. V was cut by 2 bases and J by 4 bases, with 11 bases left in between. The CDR3 loop spans 13 amino acids. Germline CDR1 DFQATT, CDR2 SNEGSKA (reference sequence). Here the CDR3 DNA reads TGCAGTGCTAGAATCGCGGGAGTCACTGAAGCTTTCTTT. Translated: CSARIAGVTEAFF.

This clonotype was found many times. An end of the junction does not agree with germline; a read error may underlie this. The chain joins TRBV6-1 to TRBJ2-1; 13 nucleotides match TRBD2. The CDR3 extends over 18 amino acids. The germline V gene encodes CDR1 MNHNS and CDR2 SASEGT. For the CDR3, the DNA is TGTGCCAGCAGCCTAACTAGCGGGAGGGCCCCCTCCAACAATGAGCAGTTCTTC. Its translation: CASSLTSGRAPSNNEQFF.